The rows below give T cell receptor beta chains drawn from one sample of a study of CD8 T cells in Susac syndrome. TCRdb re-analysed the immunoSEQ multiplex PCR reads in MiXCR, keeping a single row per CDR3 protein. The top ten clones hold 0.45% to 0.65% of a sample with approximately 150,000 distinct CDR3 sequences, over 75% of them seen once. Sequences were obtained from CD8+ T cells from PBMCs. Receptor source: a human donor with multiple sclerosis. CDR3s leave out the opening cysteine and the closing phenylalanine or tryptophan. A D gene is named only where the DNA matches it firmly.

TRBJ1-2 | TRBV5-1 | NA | ASSLRTDDGYT
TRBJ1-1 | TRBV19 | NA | ASNDGVNTEAF
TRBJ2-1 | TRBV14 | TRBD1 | ASSQVFRYDRGQVGNEQF
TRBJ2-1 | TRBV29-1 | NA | SVVLRLYNEQF
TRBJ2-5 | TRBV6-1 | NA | ASSDFAFRGSKETQY
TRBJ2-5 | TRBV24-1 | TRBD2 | ATSDRGLEQTQY
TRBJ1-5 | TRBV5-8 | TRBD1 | ASSVPRQGSNQPQH
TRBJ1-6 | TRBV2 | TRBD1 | ASSDDEQGKNSPLH
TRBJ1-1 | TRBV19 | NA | ASRSGAEAF
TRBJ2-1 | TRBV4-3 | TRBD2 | ASSQDGLAGDNEQF
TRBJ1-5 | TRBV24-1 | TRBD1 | ATSESGQGNQPQH
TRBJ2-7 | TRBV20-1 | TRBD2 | SARDQTSGDSSYEQY
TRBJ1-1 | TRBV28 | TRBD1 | ASRPDRGQGNTEAF
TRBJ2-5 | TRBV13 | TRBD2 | ASSLRGGGDETQY
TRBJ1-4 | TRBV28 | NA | ASSLWGGQGAEKLF
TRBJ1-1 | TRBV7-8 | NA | ASSSGPMNTEAF
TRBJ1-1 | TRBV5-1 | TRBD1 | ASSSRQGLMNTEAF
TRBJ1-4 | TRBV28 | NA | ASSFWGINEKLF
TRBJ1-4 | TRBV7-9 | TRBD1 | ASRPDRGDEKLF
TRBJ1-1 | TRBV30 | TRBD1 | AWSTGEDTEAF
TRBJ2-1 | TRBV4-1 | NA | ASSPLTGATYNEQF
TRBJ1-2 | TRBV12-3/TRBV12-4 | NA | ASRPVDGYT
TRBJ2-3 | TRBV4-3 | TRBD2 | ASSQVARELNTDTQY
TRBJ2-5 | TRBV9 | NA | ASSTRDGMGETQY
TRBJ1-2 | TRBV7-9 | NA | AGRGYSYGYT
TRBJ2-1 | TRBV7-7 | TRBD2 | ASSALAGDEQF
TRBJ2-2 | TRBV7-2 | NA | ASHHVLILGYTGELF
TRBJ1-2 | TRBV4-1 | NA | ASSQDLGGSGYT
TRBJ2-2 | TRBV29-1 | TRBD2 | SVASGGMTRELF
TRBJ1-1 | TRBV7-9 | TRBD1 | ASSPLTGIEAF
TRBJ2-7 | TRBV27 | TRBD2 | ASSLLAGHYEQY
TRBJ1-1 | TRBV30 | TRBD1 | ASPGAGGYTEAF
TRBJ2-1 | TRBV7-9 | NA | ASRPEASNEQF